This T cell receptor (beta chain) was captured in a study of blood T cells in healthy people across ages. This CDR3 is 13 amino acids long. Germline V gene sequence: CDR1 MDHEN, CDR2 SYDVKM. Trimming took 5 bases from V and 3 from J, leaving 11 bases between them. PBMCs numbering at least 6.5 million were isolated per sample. Next came a second PCR, run for about 6 to 12 cycles, which used a sample-barcoded 5' primer along with a J-beta primer mix. TCRdb ran MiXCR on the 5' RACE reads and lists one entry per CDR3 protein. The sample holds over 600,000 distinct CDR3 sequences, around 43% seen once. The clonotype originates from a man of 80 years or more in good health. The chain uses TRBV28 and TRBJ2-7; D is undetermined. Specimen: blood. The CDR3 loop reads CASSVNTRYEQYF. CDR3 sequence (DNA): TGTGCCAGCAGTGTGAATACTCGCTACGAGCAGTACTTC.